The next 21 T cell receptor beta chains were all read from a single sample in a study of shared clonotypes between healthy human individuals. The repertoire was sequenced with immunoSEQ multiplex PCR; TCRdb's copy has only in-frame clones and lacks some. The table shows 560,000 or so clones, with 95% to 96% occurring only once. Naive CD8 cells lacked CD45RO, underwent positive selection for CCR7 and left out terminally differentiated effector memory CD45RA+ cells. Sequences were obtained from naive CD8+ T cells sorted from blood. These receptor sequences come from a woman aged 25 to 39 in good health.

The chain uses TRBV14 and TRBJ2-1; 10 bases align to TRBD2. Trimming took 4 bases from V and 0 from J; bases not matched to a gene: 9. The CDR3 spans 18 residues. Germline CDR1 is SGHDN and CDR2 is FVKESK. CDR3 DNA sequence: TGTGCCAGCAGCCCCCGTCCCGGGACTAGCGCCTCCTACAATGAGCAGTTCTTC. Translating it yields CASSPRPGTSASYNEQFF. Together with reference TRBV14 and TRBJ2-1, the CDR3 gives the full variable domain: EAGVTQFPSHSVIEKGQTVTLRCDPISGHDNLYWYRRVMGKEIKFLLHFVKESKQDESGMPNNRFLAERTGGTYSTLKVQPAELEDSGVYFCASSPRPGTSASYNEQFFGPGTRLTVL.

The CDR3 nucleotides are TGTGCCAGTAGATGGCCCCGGGACAGGCCCTACGAGCAGTACTTC. It codes for CASRWPRDRPYEQYF. The chain joins TRBV19 to TRBJ2-7; 8 positions match TRBD1. Germline V gives CDR1 LNHDA, CDR2 SQIVND (reference sequence). This CDR3 has 15 residues. V was pared by 6 bases and J by 2 bases, with 9 bases of the junction left unmatched.

The chain uses TRBV19 and TRBJ1-5, with 9 bases lining up with TRBD1. CDR1 is LNHDA, CDR2 SQIVND, per germline (reference sequence). After removal of 1 base from V and 2 bases from J, the junction contained 0 bases not matched to a gene. CDR3 length: 15 residues. The DNA of the CDR3 is TGTGCCAGTAGTATAGGGACAGGGGGCAATCAGCCCCAGCATTTT. It yields the protein CASSIGTGGNQPQHF.

The rearrangement links TRBV19 to TRBJ2-1; 8 bases fit TRBD1. CDR1 and CDR2 from the germline V gene are LNHDA and SQIVND (reference sequence). The CDR3 runs to 15 residues. V gave up 3 bases and J gave up 4 bases; unmatched junction bases: 5. The CDR3 DNA reads TGTGCCAGTAGTATTTTGGGACAGGTGTACAATGAGCAGTTCTTC. Protein: CASSILGQVYNEQFF.

This chain uses TRBV29-1 with TRBJ2-1; D uncertain. The CDR3 spans 10 residues. Germline V gene sequence: CDR1 SQVTM, CDR2 ANQGSEA. V was cut by 3 bases and J by 5 bases, with 2 bases left in between. The DNA of the CDR3 is TGCAGCGTTGAGAACAATGAGCAGTTCTTC. Residues: CSVENNEQFF.

The chain joins TRBV6-5 to TRBJ2-3; 7 bases agree with TRBD2. CDR3 size: 16 residues. CDR1 is MNHEY, CDR2 SVGAGI, per germline. The V gene end was trimmed by 1 base and the J gene end by 0 bases; junction bases not matched to a gene: 4. The CDR3 nucleotides are TGTGCCAGCAGTTACTATGCTAGCGGAAGCACAGATACGCAGTATTTT. This gives the protein CASSYYASGSTDTQYF.

This CDR3 reads CASSVEYGINSPLHF. The CDR3 DNA reads as TGTGCCAGCAGCGTAGAATACGGAATAAATTCACCCCTCCACTTT. V gene TRBV9 combines with J gene TRBJ1-6, with D hard to call. Germline CDR1 is SGDLS and CDR2 is YYNGEE. The CDR3 is made up of 15 amino acids. Trimming shortened V by 0 bases and J by 7 bases, and 11 bases separated the two germline ends. The variable domain in full, with the rest retrieved from reference TRBV9 and TRBJ1-6, is DSGVTQTPKHLITATGQRVTLRCSPRSGDLSVYWYQQSLDQGLQFLIQYYNGEERAKGNILERFSAQQFPDLHSELNLSSLELGDSALYFCASSVEYGINSPLHFGNGTRLTVT.

The rearrangement joins TRBV9 to TRBJ1-3; 7 positions match TRBD1. Per germline, CDR1 SGDLS and CDR2 YYNGEE. The CDR3 totals 16 residues. Trimming cost V 3 bases and J 0 bases; bases outside gene matches: 6. Here the CDR3 reads CASSAFSGGSGNTIYF. The CDR3 bases are TGTGCCAGCAGCGCCTTCTCAGGGGGCTCTGGAAACACCATATATTTT. Based on the CDR3 plus reference TRBV9 and TRBJ1-3, the full variable domain is DSGVTQTPKHLITATGQRVTLRCSPRSGDLSVYWYQQSLDQGLQFLIQYYNGEERAKGNILERFSAQQFPDLHSELNLSSLELGDSALYFCASSAFSGGSGNTIYFGEGSWLTVV.

J is TRBJ1-1 and V is TRBV2; 9 nucleotides match TRBD1. CDR1 SNHLY and CDR2 FYNNEI come from the germline V gene. There are 13 residues in the CDR3. V trimming: 2 bases; J trimming: 9 bases; junction bases outside the gene matches: 4. The chain's CDR3 is CASSETDRGKAFF. In DNA, the CDR3 is TGTGCCAGCAGTGAAACCGACAGGGGGAAAGCTTTCTTT.

The chain combines TRBV27 with TRBJ2-7, with 7 bases identical to TRBD1. The V and J ends lost 2 bases and 3 bases, in that order; junction bases with no gene match: 4. The CDR3 runs to 14 residues. Germline CDR1 MNHEY, CDR2 SMNVEV (reference sequence). CDR3 residues: CASSLRGTDYEQYF. The CDR3 DNA reads as TGTGCCAGCAGTTTAAGAGGGACAGACTACGAGCAGTACTTC.

The rearrangement links TRBV6-5 to TRBJ2-3; D remains unclear. The CDR3 contains 15 residues. Germline V gene sequence: CDR1 MNHEY, CDR2 SVGAGI. Trimming removed 0 bases from V and 0 bases from J, with 7 bases in between. CDR3 in amino acids: CASSYSTTSTDTQYF. The CDR3 DNA is TGTGCCAGCAGTTACTCTACAACTAGCACAGATACGCAGTATTTT.

The chain has TRBV7-9 and TRBJ2-5; TRBD1 might be the D (6 bases). The CDR3 sequence is 17 residues long. V lost 1 base and J lost 2, with 17 bases in between. The germline CDR1 and CDR2 sequences are SEHNR and FQNEAQ (reference sequence). The CDR3 region has the DNA TGTGCCAGCAGCTTAGAGGCAGGGGCCGCGAGGCAAGAGACCCAGTACTTC. It encodes CASSLEAGAARQETQYF. Looking up the rest from reference TRBV7-9 and TRBJ2-5 gives the full variable domain: DTGVSQNPRHKITKRGQNVTFRCDPISEHNRLYWYRQTLGQGPEFLTYFQNEAQLEKSRLLSDRFSAERPKGSFSTLEIQRTEQGDSAMYLCASSLEAGAARQETQYFGPGTRLLVL.

This chain uses TRBV11-2 with TRBJ1-2; tentative D call: TRBD1 (6 bases). Germline assignment: CDR1 SGHAT and CDR2 FQNNGV. The CDR3 covers 16 residues. The ends were cut back, 5 bases at V and 7 bases at J, with 23 bases in the middle. The CDR3 spells CASSPGVGGFFSGYTF. CDR3 coding DNA: TGTGCCAGCAGCCCCGGGGTTGGGGGCTTTTTCTCTGGCTACACCTTC.

The gene calls are TRBV5-4 and TRBJ2-6; TRBD1 might be the D (5 bases). V lost 9 bases and J 0 bases, leaving 22 bases between the germline ends. The germline gives CDR1 SGHNT, CDR2 YYREEE (reference sequence). This CDR3 comprises 18 residues. The CDR3 protein is CATTLWGRPISGANVLTF. CDR3 DNA sequence: TGTGCCACCACCCTCTGGGGCCGGCCGATCTCTGGGGCCAACGTCCTGACTTTC.

J is TRBJ2-7 and V is TRBV6-6, with 8 bases aligning to TRBD2. This CDR3 region has 15 residues. V lost 4 bases, J lost 4 bases, and 9 bases stayed unmatched. Germline-derived CDR1 and CDR2 are MNHNY and SVGAGI (reference sequence). The CDR3 coding sequence is TGTGCCAGCAGTTCCGTAGCGGGATCTTCTTACGAGCAGTACTTC. It encodes CASSSVAGSSYEQYF.

This clone was picked up one time. The V gene is TRBV6-1, the J gene TRBJ2-7; no clear D gene. The length of the CDR3 is 15 residues. Germline assignment: CDR1 MNHNS and CDR2 SASEGT. V was cut by 0 bases and J by 2 bases, with 11 bases left in between. Written as DNA, the CDR3 is TGTGCCAGCAGTGAAGCCGTCAGAAGGACCTACGAGCAGTACTTC. Protein sequence: CASSEAVRRTYEQYF.

V usage is TRBV19 and J usage is TRBJ2-2, with 7 bases identical to TRBD1. The CDR3 has 18 amino acids. V lost 0 bases and J lost 2; bases outside the gene matches: 9. Germline values: CDR1 LNHDA, CDR2 SQIVND (reference sequence). CDR3 protein: CASSIDLETGINTGELFF. In DNA form, the CDR3 reads TGTGCCAGTAGTATAGATCTTGAGACAGGGATCAACACCGGGGAGCTGTTTTTT.

The J gene is TRBJ2-3, the V gene TRBV5-4; D not resolved. V was trimmed by 2 bases and J by 0 bases, leaving 4 bases between them. The CDR3 loop spans 13 amino acids. Germline-derived CDR1 and CDR2 are SGHNT and YYREEE (reference sequence). The CDR3 loop reads CASSLRSTDTQYF. Here the CDR3 DNA reads TGTGCCAGCAGCTTAAGGAGCACAGATACGCAGTATTTT.

CDR3 sequence: CASSLAGENIQYF. For the CDR3, the DNA is TGTGCCAGCAGCTTGGCCGGGGAAAACATTCAGTACTTC. This chain connects TRBV5-6 to TRBJ2-4; the D gene is possibly TRBD2 (5 bases). The CDR3 spans 13 residues. In germline, CDR1 is SGHDT, CDR2 YYEEEE. Trimming left V 0 bases short and J 5 bases short, with 6 bases between.

The rearrangement joins TRBV15 to TRBJ2-5; TRBD2 might be the D (5 bases). This CDR3 comprises 16 residues. V was trimmed by 1 base and J by 0 bases, leaving 12 bases between them. Germline lookup yields CDR1 LNHNV and CDR2 YYDKDF (reference sequence). This CDR3 reads CATSRGASSNQETQYF. The DNA for the CDR3 is TGTGCCACCAGCAGAGGGGCTAGCTCGAACCAAGAGACCCAGTACTTC.

The chain has TRBV28 and TRBJ2-2; D remains unclear. V lost 3 bases and J lost 0, with 2 bases in between. This CDR3 is built from 13 residues. Germline loops: CDR1 MDHEN, CDR2 SYDVKM. The CDR3 coding sequence is TGTGCCAGCAGTTTGCCGAACACCGGGGAGCTGTTTTTT. Translated, it gives CASSLPNTGELFF.